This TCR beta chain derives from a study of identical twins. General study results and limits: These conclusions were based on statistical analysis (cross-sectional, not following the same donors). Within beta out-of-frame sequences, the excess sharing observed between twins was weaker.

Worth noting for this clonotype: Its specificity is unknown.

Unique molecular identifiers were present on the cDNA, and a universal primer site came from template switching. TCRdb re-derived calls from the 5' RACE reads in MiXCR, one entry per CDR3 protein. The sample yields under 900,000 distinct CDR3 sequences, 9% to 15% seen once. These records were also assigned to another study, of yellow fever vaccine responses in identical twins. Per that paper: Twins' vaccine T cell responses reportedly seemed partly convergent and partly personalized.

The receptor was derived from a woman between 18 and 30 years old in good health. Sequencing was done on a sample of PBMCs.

The chain's CDR3 is CASSLDLKNIQYF. The CDR3 nucleotides are TGTGCCAGCAGCTTGGACCTCAAAAACATTCAGTACTTC. This chain connects TRBV5-6 to TRBJ2-4, with D unclear. This CDR3 comprises 13 residues. Germline V gives CDR1 SGHDT, CDR2 YYEEEE. V was trimmed by 0 bases and J by 3 bases, leaving 4 bases between them.